This TCR beta chain is drawn from a study of CD8 T cells in Susac syndrome. Study details: Within the sequenced group of Susac syndrome patients, about 6 showed active disease and roughly eight were in remission.

The authors carried out high-throughput sequencing of TCR beta. They applied it to CD8+ and CD4+ T cells obtained from blood. CDR1 and CDR2 (germline): MGHDK, SYGVNS. The CDR3 is 15 residues long. Trimming took 4 bases from V and 0 from J, leaving 7 bases between them. RNA totalling roughly 0.45 to 1 ug underwent reverse transcription with random hexamers. TCR beta CDR3 was amplified by immunoSEQ multiplex PCR. This amplification extended across 54 Vbeta and 13 Jbeta segments. TCRdb passed the immunoSEQ multiplex PCR reads through MiXCR, listing each CDR3 protein once. The repertoire holds around 150,000 distinct CDR3 sequences, with over 90% as singletons. Notes on this clonotype: Antigen specificity is unknown.

Points from the study as a whole: In Susac syndrome, the CD4+ T cell repertoires did not show clonal expansion.

This sequence was found in a human donor with Susac syndrome. Sequences were obtained from CD4+ T cells from PBMCs. The V and J genes are TRBV25-1 and TRBJ2-6; D remains unclear. The CDR3 reads CASSGLASGANVLTF. The CDR3 region has the DNA TGTGCCAGCAGTGGGTTGGCCTCTGGGGCCAACGTCCTGACTTTC.